This T cell receptor (beta chain) was retrieved from a study of blood T cell repertoires in COVID-19. At the level of the study: Samples taken during acute and convalescent COVID-19 were collected in the United States, Italy and Spain. The cDNA or gDNA used as material had been derived from T cells, B-cell-depleted T cells, or PBMCs.

This clone was picked up one time. This CDR3 contains 13 residues. The V gene lost 6 bases and the J gene lost 4 bases, with 12 bases spanning the gap. Germline lookup yields CDR1 MDHEN and CDR2 SYDVKM. Per the authors' pipeline: Reference gene primer amplification yielded estimated nucleated cell counts. The repertoire was sequenced with immunoSEQ multiplex PCR; TCRdb's copy has only in-frame clones and lacks some. V, J and clone size reflect that table, while D and trimming were determined from the DNA. The sample lists about 160,000 clones; approximately 86% were seen once. The sequenced material came from peripheral blood. V is TRBV28 and J is TRBJ1-2; no firm D call. The clonotype originates from a woman over 75 with active or convalescent COVID-19. The CDR3, as DNA: TGTGCCAGCAGCCCCCCGGGTACCTATGGCTACACCTTC. This encodes CASSPPGTYGYTF.